The entry below gives a single T cell receptor (beta chain) sequence along with its context. This specimen belongs to a study of blood T cell repertoires in COVID-19. At the level of the study: The cDNA or gDNA used as material had been derived from T cells, B-cell-depleted T cells, or PBMCs.

Some clones are missing from TCRdb's copy, which holds only in-frame ones; the method was immunoSEQ multiplex PCR. The sample yields some 90,000 clones, roughly 80% seen once. The V segment lost 2 bases and the J segment 7 bases; nucleotides outside the gene matches: 4. This CDR3 is built from 13 residues. Germline CDR1 reads LNHDA; CDR2 reads SQIVND (reference sequence). The V and J genes are TRBV19 and TRBJ1-1, with 7 nucleotides matching TRBD1. The sequenced sample consisted of peripheral blood. The source is a man in his sixties or seventies with active or convalescent COVID-19. The CDR3 DNA is TGTGCCAGTAGTATACACAGGGGAATTGAAGCTTTCTTT. This translates into CASSIHRGIEAFF.